This entry features one TCR beta chain sequence. The sample belongs to a study of control samples from healthy donors and cancer patients. Measured with immunoSEQ multiplex PCR; TCRdb has only the in-frame clones, and not every one. The sample contains about 59,000 clones, more than 90% of which appear only once. This CDR3 comprises 15 residues. Per the germline V gene, CDR1 is SGHNT and CDR2 is YYREEE (reference sequence). The trim removed 3 bases at V and 6 bases at J, leaving 7 bases unmatched. The TCR sequence derives from a man aged 35 to 55 with colorectal cancer. Sequencing was carried out using PBMCs. This sequence joins TRBV5-4 and TRBJ2-1, with 9 bases identical to TRBD1. Here the CDR3 reads CASSSDRGKSNEQFF. For the CDR3, the DNA is TGTGCCAGCAGCTCTGACAGGGGGAAGAGCAATGAGCAGTTCTTC.